Listed here is a single T cell receptor beta chain. Its antigen is still unknown. This CDR3 is 17 amino acids long. The germline gives CDR1 SEHNR, CDR2 FQNEAQ (reference sequence). V lost 3 bases, J lost 9 bases, and 14 bases stayed unmatched. The method was immunoSEQ multiplex PCR; TCRdb's version includes in-frame clones alone and lacks a portion of them. In the table there are approximately 52,000 clones, about 95% of which are singletons. These patients had received solid-organ transplants and had drug-resistant or recurrent cytomegalovirus. These data belong to a study of T cell therapy after organ transplantation. Study outcomes and limitations: Nonresponder repertoires showed strong pretherapy expansions, barely changing post-therapy. Antirejection and antiviral medication effects could not be assessed.

The input for sequencing was CD8+ T cells from blood, taken before autologous CMV-specific T cell therapy. This TCR was recovered from a human patient who had received a solid organ transplant and had CMV disease. The chain joins TRBV7-9 to TRBJ2-4; 10 bases align to TRBD1. The CDR3 reads CASSFFRQGAYSSIQYF. The DNA of the CDR3 is TGTGCCAGCAGCTTCTTCAGACAGGGGGCGTATAGTAGCATTCAGTACTTC.